The 11 T cell receptor beta chains presented below share a single source sample, sequenced in a study of blood T cell repertoires in COVID-19. Using immunoSEQ multiplex PCR, the repertoire was profiled, and TCRdb retains in-frame clones only, with some absent. The sample holds 150,000 to 200,000 clones, 88% seen once. The sequenced sample consisted of peripheral blood. The receptors shown here come from a woman in her twenties or thirties with acute or convalescent COVID-19.

The CDR3 DNA is TGTGCCAGCAGTCGACAGGTCGGAAACATTCAGTACTTC. Protein sequence: CASSRQVGNIQYF. J is TRBJ2-4 and V is TRBV2; the D gene is possibly TRBD1 (6 bases). Germline CDR1 reads SNHLY; CDR2 reads FYNNEI. The CDR3 is made up of 13 amino acids. The V gene lost 5 bases and the J gene lost 6 bases, with 11 bases spanning the gap. The full variable domain, with the rest looked up from reference TRBV2 and TRBJ2-4, is EPEVTQTPSHQVTQMGQEVILRCVPISNHLYFYWYRQILGQKVEFLVSFYNNEISEKSEIFDDQFSVERPDGSNFTLKIRSTKLEDSAMYFCASSRQVGNIQYFGAGTRLSVL.

V and J are TRBV7-8 and TRBJ1-3; D unresolved. The CDR3 loop spans 13 amino acids. The germline gives CDR1 SGHVS, CDR2 FQNEAQ. V lost 1 base and J 8 bases, leaving 9 bases between the germline ends. CDR3 in amino acids: CASSLETEDTIYF. DNA for the CDR3: TGTGCCAGCAGCTTAGAGACTGAGGACACCATATATTTT.

The chain joins TRBV3-1 (or the pseudogene TRBV3-2) to TRBJ2-7; D perhaps matches TRBD1 (6 bases). The CDR3 sequence is 13 residues long. Per the germline V gene, CDR1 is LGHDT and CDR2 is YNNKEL (reference sequence). Trimming cost V 0 bases and J 7 bases, with 10 bases left between them. The CDR3 spells CASSQDIRGEQYF. For the CDR3, the DNA is TGTGCCAGCAGCCAAGATATAAGGGGGGAGCAGTACTTC.

V and J are TRBV4-1 and TRBJ1-6, with D possibly being TRBD1 (6 bases). The V end was cut by 4 bases, the J end by 10 bases, with 17 bases between. Germline V gene sequence: CDR1 MGHRA, CDR2 YSYEKL. CDR3 length: 15 amino acids. This CDR3 is CASSRYRQVGSPLHF. CDR3 nucleotide sequence: TGCGCCAGCAGCCGATACCGACAGGTTGGGTCACCCCTCCACTTT.

The chain combines TRBV5-6 with TRBJ2-7; D is perhaps TRBD1 (6 bases). The CDR3 has 15 residues. In germline, CDR1 is SGHDT, CDR2 YYEEEE. The V gene lost 4 bases and the J gene lost 0 bases, with 14 bases spanning the gap. The CDR3 region is CASSQGQYYSYEQYF. The DNA for the CDR3 is TGTGCCAGCAGCCAGGGGCAATACTACTCCTACGAGCAGTACTTC.

The CDR3, as DNA: TGTGCCAGCAGTTACGGGGTTTTCAGGGACAATGAGCAGTTCTTC. It specifies CASSYGVFRDNEQFF. The chain joins TRBV6-6 to TRBJ2-1; TRBD1 might be the D (5 bases). Germline V lookup: CDR1 MNHNY, CDR2 SVGAGI (reference sequence). The V gene lost 2 bases and the J gene lost 5 bases, with 13 bases spanning the gap. There are 15 residues in the CDR3.

The chain has TRBV29-1 and TRBJ2-3; D is perhaps TRBD2 (6 bases). CDR1 and CDR2 from the germline V gene are SQVTM and ANQGSEA. The ends were cut back, 7 bases at V and 2 bases at J, with 16 bases in the middle. The length of the CDR3 is 14 residues. The CDR3 sequence: CSGAGPTYTDTQYF. As DNA, the CDR3 is TGCAGCGGCGCGGGACCGACCTACACAGATACGCAGTATTTT.

The chain uses TRBV10-3 and TRBJ2-1, with 14 bases identical to TRBD2. J gave up 8 bases and V 10 bases, and 7 bases lay outside the gene matches. CDR1 and CDR2 from the germline V gene are ENHRY and SYGVKD. This CDR3 has 14 amino acids. CDR3 nucleotides: TGTGCCACATCCGGGACTAGCGGGAGATATGAGCAGTTCTTC. As protein: CATSGTSGRYEQFF.

The rearrangement uses TRBV5-6 and TRBJ2-2; perhaps TRBD1 as D (5 bases). The CDR3 extends over 13 amino acids. V gave up 4 bases and J gave up 8 bases, with 12 bases separating them. CDR1 is SGHDT and CDR2 is YYEEEE in the germline V gene. CDR3 sequence (DNA): TGTGCCAGCAGCCTCCAAGGGGCGGGGGAGCTGTTTTTT. It encodes CASSLQGAGELFF.

By sample share, this clone is medium-sized. This chain joins TRBV27 and TRBJ1-4, with 7 bases lining up with TRBD1. Per germline, CDR1 MNHEY and CDR2 SMNVEV (reference sequence). CDR3 length equals 14 residues. V gave up 6 bases and J gave up 8 bases; unmatched junction bases: 9. CDR3 region: CASRKTGEGEKLFF. The CDR3 coding sequence is TGTGCCAGCAGGAAAACAGGGGAAGGAGAAAAACTGTTTTTT.

The V and J genes are TRBV5-1 and TRBJ2-1; tentatively, D is TRBD2 (5 bases). V was shortened by 4 bases and J by 10 bases, with 21 bases between the two germline ends. Looked up from germline, CDR1 is SGHRS and CDR2 is YFSETQ. This CDR3 region has 15 residues. The CDR3 is CASSPDSQIMGEQFF. As DNA, the CDR3 is TGCGCCAGCAGCCCGGACTCACAGATAATGGGGGAGCAGTTCTTC. Using reference TRBV5-1 and TRBJ2-1 for the parts outside the CDR3, the full variable domain is KAGVTQTPRYLIKTRGQQVTLSCSPISGHRSVSWYQQTPGQGLQFLFEYFSETQRNKGNFPGRFSGRQFSNSRSEMNVSTLELGDSALYLCASSPDSQIMGEQFFGPGTRLTVL.